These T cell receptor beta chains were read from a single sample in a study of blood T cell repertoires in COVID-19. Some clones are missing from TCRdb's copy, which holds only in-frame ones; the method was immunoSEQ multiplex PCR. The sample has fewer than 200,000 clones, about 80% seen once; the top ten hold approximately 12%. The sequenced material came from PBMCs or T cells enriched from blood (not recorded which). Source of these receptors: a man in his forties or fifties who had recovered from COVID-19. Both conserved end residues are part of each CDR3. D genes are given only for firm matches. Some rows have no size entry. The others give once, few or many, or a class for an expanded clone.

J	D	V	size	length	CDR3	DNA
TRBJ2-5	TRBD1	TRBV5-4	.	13	CASSPGQGKTQYF	TGTGCCAGCAGCCCCGGACAGGGGAAGACCCAGTACTTC
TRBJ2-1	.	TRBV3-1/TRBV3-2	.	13	CASSQGGRNEQFF	TGTGCCAGCAGCCAAGGAGGTCGCAATGAGCAGTTCTTC
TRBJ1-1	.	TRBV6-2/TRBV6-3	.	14	CASSPGFRGTEAFF	TGTGCCAGCAGTCCGGGATTCAGGGGCACTGAAGCTTTCTTT
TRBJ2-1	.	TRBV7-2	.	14	CASSPNQGYNEQFF	TGTGCCAGCAGCCCAAACCAGGGATACAATGAGCAGTTCTTC
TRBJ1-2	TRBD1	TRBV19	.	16	CASMDRGTYFGYGYTF	TGTGCCAGTATGGACAGGGGAACGTATTTCGGCTATGGCTACACCTTC
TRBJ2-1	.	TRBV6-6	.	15	CASRLEQGSYNEQFF	TGTGCCAGCCGCCTCGAACAGGGTTCCTACAATGAGCAGTTCTTC
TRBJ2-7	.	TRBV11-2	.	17	CASSSIGRAGSPGEQYF	TGTGCCAGCAGCTCAATCGGTAGAGCGGGCTCGCCGGGCGAGCAGTACTTC
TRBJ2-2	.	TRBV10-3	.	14	CARTPRGETGELFF	TGTGCCAGGACTCCCAGGGGGGAGACCGGGGAGCTGTTTTTT
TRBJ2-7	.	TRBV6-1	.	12	CASSEIGGEQYF	TGTGCCAGCAGTGAAATCGGGGGTGAGCAGTACTTC
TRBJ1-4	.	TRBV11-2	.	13	CASSSLDGRKLFF	TGTGCCAGCAGCTCCTTGGACGGGAGAAAACTGTTTTTT
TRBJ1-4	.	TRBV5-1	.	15	CASSLEGRRGEKLFF	TGCGCCAGCAGCTTGGAAGGGAGGCGTGGAGAAAAACTGTTTTTT
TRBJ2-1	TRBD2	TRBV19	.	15	CASSIVAGSYNEQFF	TGTGCCAGTAGTATAGTAGCGGGGTCCTACAATGAGCAGTTCTTC
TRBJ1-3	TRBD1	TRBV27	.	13	CASSGTAGNTIYF	TGTGCCAGTTCCGGGACAGCAGGAAACACCATATATTTT
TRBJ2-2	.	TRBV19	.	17	CASRSPGRRANTGELFF	TGTGCCAGTAGATCACCAGGCCGGCGGGCCAACACCGGGGAGCTGTTTTTT
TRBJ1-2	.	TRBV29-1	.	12	CSAQTAGYGYTF	TGCAGCGCCCAGACAGCAGGCTATGGCTACACCTTC
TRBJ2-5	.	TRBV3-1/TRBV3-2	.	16	CANSQVVGGGIETQYF	TGTGCCAACAGCCAAGTGGTGGGGGGAGGAATAGAGACCCAGTACTTC
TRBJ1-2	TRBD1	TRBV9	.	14	CASSVGTGFYGYTF	TGTGCCAGCAGCGTAGGGACAGGATTCTATGGCTACACCTTC
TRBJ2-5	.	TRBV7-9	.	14	CASSERGRGGTQYF	TGTGCCAGCAGCGAGAGGGGTCGAGGGGGGACCCAGTACTTC
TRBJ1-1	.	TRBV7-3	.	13	CASSWGGGTEAFF	TGTGCCAGCAGTTGGGGAGGAGGGACTGAAGCTTTCTTT
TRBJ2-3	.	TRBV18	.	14	CASSPGAVTDTQYF	TGTGCCAGCTCACCGGGGGCAGTCACAGATACGCAGTATTTT
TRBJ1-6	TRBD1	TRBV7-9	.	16	CASSFFGQGAYSPLHF	TGTGCCAGCAGCTTCTTCGGACAGGGGGCCTATTCACCCCTCCACTTT
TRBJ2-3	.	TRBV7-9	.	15	CASSFFAGRSDTQYF	TGTGCCAGCAGCTTCTTCGCAGGGCGCTCGGATACGCAGTATTTT
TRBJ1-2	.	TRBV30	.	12	CAWSGDHYGYTF	TGTGCCTGGAGTGGCGATCATTATGGCTACACCTTC
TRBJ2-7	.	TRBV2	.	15	CASSSLTGVSYEQYF	TGTGCCAGCAGTTCCCTGACGGGGGTCTCCTACGAGCAGTACTTC
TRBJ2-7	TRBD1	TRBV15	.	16	CATSRDGDRGSYEQYF	TGTGCCACCAGCAGAGATGGGGACAGGGGATCCTACGAGCAGTACTTC
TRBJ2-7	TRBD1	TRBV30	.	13	CALGTGMTYEQYF	TGTGCCCTGGGGACAGGGATGACCTACGAGCAGTACTTC
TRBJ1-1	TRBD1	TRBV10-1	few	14	CASSRTGWNTEAFF	TGCGCCAGCAGCCGGACAGGATGGAACACTGAAGCTTTCTTT
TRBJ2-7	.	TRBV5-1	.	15	CASSLDRPRVYEQYF	TGCGCCAGCAGCTTGGACAGGCCTAGAGTCTACGAGCAGTACTTC
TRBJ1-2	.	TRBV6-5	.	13	CASPGQSSYGYTF	TGTGCCAGCCCAGGACAGTCATCCTATGGCTACACCTTC
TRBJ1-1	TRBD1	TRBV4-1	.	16	CASSQVLGTGNTEAFF	TGCGCCAGCAGCCAAGTCTTGGGGACAGGGAACACTGAAGCTTTCTTT
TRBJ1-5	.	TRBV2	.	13	CASSPGNNQPQHF	TGTGCCAGCAGTCCCGGGAACAATCAGCCCCAGCATTTT